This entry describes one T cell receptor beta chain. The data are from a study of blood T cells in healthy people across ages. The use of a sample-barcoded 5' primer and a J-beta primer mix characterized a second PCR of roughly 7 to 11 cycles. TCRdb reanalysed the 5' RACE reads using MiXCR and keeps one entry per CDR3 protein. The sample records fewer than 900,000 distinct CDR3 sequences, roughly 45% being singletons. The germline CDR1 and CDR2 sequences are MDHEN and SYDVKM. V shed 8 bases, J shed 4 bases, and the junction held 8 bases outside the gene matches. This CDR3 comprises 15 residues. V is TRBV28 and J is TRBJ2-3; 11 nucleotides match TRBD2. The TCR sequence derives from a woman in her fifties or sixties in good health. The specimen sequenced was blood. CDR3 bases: TGTGCCAGCGACCTAGTAGCGGGAGGGCCAGATACGCAGTATTTT. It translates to CASDLVAGGPDTQYF.